This T cell receptor (beta chain) is from a study of shared T cell receptors in the human thymus. Repertoires were generated with immunoSEQ multiplex PCR, while TCRdb's copy carries only in-frame clones and drops some. The table has some 720,000 clones, roughly 90% seen once. This CDR3 is 12 amino acids long. Trimming removed 3 bases from V and 4 bases from J, with 7 bases in between. Germline assignment: CDR1 SEHNR and CDR2 FQNEAQ (reference sequence). These data were also reused for a study on human thymus T cells. That paper adds: Resections from corrective heart surgery supplied the thymus tissue. Unrelated individuals were reported by related research to share highly overlapping thymic repertoires.

The receptor comes from a boy less than two years old with a congenital heart defect. The sample consisted of thymocytes. This chain connects TRBV7-9 to TRBJ2-7; perhaps TRBD1 as D (5 bases). The CDR3, as DNA: TGTGCCAGCAGCTTCGACAGTTACGAGCAGTACTTC. It is translated as CASSFDSYEQYF.